The 30 T cell receptor beta chains below were found in one sample sequenced in a study of cytomegalovirus exposure and HLA in healthy donors. Both 60 Vbeta primers and 13 Jbeta primers went into the PCR. Clones were sequenced by immunoSEQ multiplex PCR, and TCRdb holds only the in-frame ones, with some missing. Of over 200,000 clones in the sample, 82% were seen once. The sequenced sample consisted of PBMCs. These receptors all stem from a man aged 35-49 years in good health and CMV-seropositive.

The chain joins TRBV6-1 to TRBJ2-1, with TRBD2 identical over 8 bases. The V and J ends lost 6 bases and 8 bases, in that order; junction bases with no gene match: 6. The germline gives CDR1 MNHNS, CDR2 SASEGT. CDR3 length: 13 amino acids. CDR3 in amino acids: CASRGTSWHEQFF. CDR3 nucleotides: TGTGCCAGCAGGGGGACTAGTTGGCATGAGCAGTTCTTC.

The chain has TRBV2 and TRBJ2-5; 13 bases map to TRBD2. The length of the CDR3 is 14 residues. Per the germline V gene, CDR1 is SNHLY and CDR2 is FYNNEI. V lost 6 bases and J lost 5; bases outside the gene matches: 3. CDR3 region: CASRGTSGTETQYF. The DNA for the CDR3 is TGTGCCAGCAGGGGGACTAGCGGGACCGAGACCCAGTACTTC.

The rearrangement uses TRBV27 and TRBJ1-1, with 7 bases fitting TRBD1. The CDR3 has 15 amino acids. J gave up 4 bases and V 5 bases, and 10 bases lay outside the gene matches. CDR1 is MNHEY, CDR2 SMNVEV, per germline (reference sequence). Written as DNA, the CDR3 is TGTGCCAGCAGTGATCCGACAGGGCGTCGCACTGAAGCTTTCTTT. As protein: CASSDPTGRRTEAFF.

The genes are TRBV7-9 and TRBJ2-7; 10 positions match TRBD2. In germline, CDR1 is SEHNR, CDR2 FQNEAQ (reference sequence). This CDR3 is built from 17 residues. J lost 3 bases, V lost 5 bases, and 13 bases had no gene match. The DNA of the CDR3 is TGTGCCAGCAGCCTCACCGATGGCCTAGCGGGAGACTACGAGCAGTACGTC. Translation: CASSLTDGLAGDYEQYV.

This clone was counted a few times. The gene calls are TRBV5-1 and TRBJ2-1; D is perhaps TRBD2 (6 bases). Germline-derived CDR1 and CDR2 are SGHRS and YFSETQ. Trimming left V 2 bases short and J 7 bases short, with 10 bases between. The CDR3 loop spans 13 amino acids. The DNA for the CDR3 is TGCGCCAGCAGCTTCCGGGAGATTAATGAGCAGTTCTTC. The encoded protein is CASSFREINEQFF.

The chain uses TRBV19 and TRBJ2-5; 7 bases match TRBD2. The CDR3 contains 15 residues. Germline loops: CDR1 LNHDA, CDR2 SQIVND (reference sequence). V shed 6 bases and J 5 bases; nucleotides not matched to a gene: 12. The CDR3 protein is CASRDSGTMVETQYF. Here the CDR3 DNA reads TGTGCCAGTAGGGACTCGGGGACTATGGTGGAGACCCAGTACTTC.

This chain joins TRBV6-6 and TRBJ1-1, with D tentatively TRBD1 (5 bases). Trimming removed 0 bases at V and 3 bases at J, with 11 bases between. The CDR3 is 15 residues long. Germline V gives CDR1 MNHNY, CDR2 SVGAGI (reference sequence). CDR3: CASSYSRGRDTEAFF. CDR3 DNA sequence: TGTGCCAGCAGTTACTCAAGGGGCCGCGACACTGAAGCTTTCTTT.

The rearrangement uses TRBV6-6 and TRBJ1-5; D gene unclear. Per germline, CDR1 MNHNY and CDR2 SVGAGI (reference sequence). CDR3 length: 14 amino acids. Trimming removed 2 bases from V and 0 bases from J, with 5 bases in between. CDR3 sequence: CASSYEVSNQPQHF. The DNA of the CDR3 is TGTGCCAGCAGTTACGAGGTTAGCAATCAGCCCCAGCATTTT.

As to this clone: Other DNA sequences from this sample encode an identical CDR3 as well. V is TRBV30 and J is TRBJ2-7, with D possibly matching TRBD2 (6 bases). Germline CDR1 and CDR2: GTSNPN and SVGIG (reference sequence). Trimming left V 3 bases short and J 0 bases short, with 12 bases between. There are 14 residues in the CDR3. Written as DNA, the CDR3 is TGTGCCTGGAGAAGGACCGGGGGCTCCTACGAGCAGTACTTC. It codes for CAWRRTGGSYEQYF.

The chain uses TRBV9 and TRBJ1-1; unclear D gene. The V and J ends lost 0 bases and 0 bases respectively, with 9 bases between them. Per the germline V gene, CDR1 is SGDLS and CDR2 is YYNGEE. CDR3 length: 15 amino acids. In nucleotides, the CDR3 is TGTGCCAGCAGCGTAGTAAGCGTGGTGAACACTGAAGCTTTCTTT. Amino acid sequence: CASSVVSVVNTEAFF. Full variable domain (outside the CDR3, taken from reference TRBV9 and TRBJ1-1): DSGVTQTPKHLITATGQRVTLRCSPRSGDLSVYWYQQSLDQGLQFLIQYYNGEERAKGNILERFSAQQFPDLHSELNLSSLELGDSALYFCASSVVSVVNTEAFFGQGTRLTVV.

This clone showed up just a few times. The V call is TRBV19, the J call TRBJ1-5; perhaps TRBD1 as D (5 bases). The CDR3 consists of 14 residues. Germline assignment: CDR1 LNHDA and CDR2 SQIVND (reference sequence). V shed 7 bases and J shed 0 bases, with 10 bases lying between them. CDR3 nucleotide sequence: TGTGCCAGTACCGGAGACAGTAGCAATCAGCCCCAGCATTTT. Translating gives CASTGDSSNQPQHF.

The rearrangement links TRBV4-1 to TRBJ2-3, with TRBD2 matching over 10 bases. The CDR3 loop spans 17 amino acids. The trim removed 4 bases at V and 4 bases at J, leaving 11 bases unmatched. The germline gives CDR1 MGHRA, CDR2 YSYEKL. DNA of the CDR3: TGCGCCAGCAGCCGCTCAAAGACTAGCGGGTATCCAGATACGCAGTATTTT. Translated: CASSRSKTSGYPDTQYF.

The table lists this clone with a count of one. This sequence joins TRBV18 and TRBJ1-1, with 10 bases aligning to TRBD1. V gave up 8 bases and J gave up 4 bases; unmatched junction bases: 4. The germline CDR1 and CDR2 sequences are KGHSH and LQKENI. The CDR3 is made up of 13 amino acids. As DNA, the CDR3 is TGTGCCAGCGCGGACAGGGGGTTCACTGAAGCTTTCTTT. Translated, it gives CASADRGFTEAFF.

The CDR3 here is CASSTSGRAPYNEQFF. The CDR3 bases are TGCGCCAGCAGTACTAGCGGGAGGGCCCCCTACAATGAGCAGTTCTTC. The chain combines TRBV10-1 with TRBJ2-1, with TRBD2 matching over 13 bases. CDR3 length equals 16 residues. The J segment lost 2 bases and the V segment lost 5 bases, leaving 3 bases of the junction unmatched. Germline V gene sequence: CDR1 WNHNN, CDR2 SYGVQD (reference sequence).

The chain has TRBV5-1 and TRBJ2-7; 9 bases are a match to TRBD1. The V gene's germline CDR1 is SGHRS and CDR2 YFSETQ. The CDR3 contains 15 residues. J gave up 0 bases and V 4 bases, and 5 bases lay outside the gene matches. The CDR3 region is CASSQGTGSSYEQYF. Here the CDR3 DNA reads TGCGCCAGCAGCCAAGGGACAGGGAGCTCCTACGAGCAGTACTTC.

A few counts support this clone. The rearrangement joins TRBV4-1 to TRBJ2-1, with 11 bases fitting TRBD2. The CDR3 totals 17 residues. V lost 4 bases and J lost 4; bases outside the gene matches: 9. CDR1 and CDR2 from the germline V gene are MGHRA and YSYEKL. CDR3 DNA: TGCGCCAGCAGCCGAACTAGCGGGAGACGAGGATACAATGAGCAGTTCTTC. Encoded protein: CASSRTSGRRGYNEQFF.

The chain recombines TRBV28 with TRBJ2-7; D remains unclear. Per the germline V gene, CDR1 is MDHEN and CDR2 is SYDVKM. The CDR3 is 11 amino acids. The V and J ends lost 6 bases and 3 bases respectively, with 6 bases between them. DNA of the CDR3: TGTGCCAGCAGACAGAACTACGAGCAGTACTTC. It specifies CASRQNYEQYF.

The chain joins TRBV10-3 to TRBJ1-5; D may be TRBD1 (6 bases). The germline CDR1 and CDR2 sequences are ENHRY and SYGVKD. This CDR3 has 15 residues. V gave up 11 bases and J gave up 6 bases, with 23 bases separating them. The CDR3 reads CAAGGAGVTSQPQHF. CDR3 DNA: TGTGCCGCCGGGGGGGCAGGGGTCACCAGTCAGCCCCAGCATTTT.

The J gene is TRBJ2-3, the V gene TRBV2; TRBD1 matches 9 bases. With 6 bases clipped from V and 3 bases from J, the junction kept 16 bases outside the gene matches. Germline V gene lookup returns CDR1 SNHLY and CDR2 FYNNEI. The CDR3 has 18 residues. The CDR3: CASRAGQGRSQRTDTQYF. CDR3 nucleotides: TGTGCCAGCAGGGCGGGACAGGGAAGGTCTCAAAGGACAGATACGCAGTATTTT.

This chain links TRBV27 with TRBJ2-5, with 11 bases aligning to TRBD1. The J call may be incorrect, as the DNA end agrees better with TRBJ2-7. CDR1 is MNHEY and CDR2 is SMNVEV in the germline V gene (reference sequence). CDR3 length: 16 residues. The DNA for the CDR3 is TGTGCCAGCAGTTCGCGGGGACAGGGGGGCTCCTACGAGCAGTACTTC. This sequence encodes CASSSRGQGGSYEQYF.

CDR3 loop: CASTFTGELFF. The CDR3 region has the DNA TGTGCCAGTACGTTCACCGGGGAGCTGTTTTTT. The chain carries TRBV19 and TRBJ2-2, with D unresolved. There are 11 residues in the CDR3. Trimming removed 7 bases from V and 4 bases from J, with 4 bases in between. CDR1 and CDR2 from the germline V gene are LNHDA and SQIVND (reference sequence).

The chain links TRBV27 to TRBJ1-1; D is unclear. Germline V gene lookup returns CDR1 MNHEY and CDR2 SMNVEV (reference sequence). The CDR3 sequence is 12 residues long. V was cut by 3 bases and J by 11 bases, with 13 bases left in between. CDR3 in DNA: TGTGCCAGCAGTTTTTCGGGGAGTAGCGCTTTCTTT. Translating it yields CASSFSGSSAFF.

The V and J genes are TRBV5-1 and TRBJ2-3; TRBD1 agrees at 9 bases. Germline lookup yields CDR1 SGHRS and CDR2 YFSETQ. J gave up 4 bases and V 6 bases, and 9 bases lay outside the gene matches. This CDR3 is 15 amino acids long. CDR3 sequence (DNA): TGCGCCAGCAACCCCCGGACAGGGGTAGCAGATACGCAGTATTTT. It codes for CASNPRTGVADTQYF.

This clone has a single count. The chain recombines TRBV18 with TRBJ1-1; tentatively, D is TRBD1 (5 bases). Trimming removed 3 bases at V and 0 bases at J, with 11 bases between. The germline V gene has CDR1 KGHSH and CDR2 LQKENI. The CDR3 totals 15 residues. CDR3 sequence (DNA): TGTGCCAGCTCACCGGACACCTCCTTGAACACTGAAGCTTTCTTT. Translating it yields CASSPDTSLNTEAFF.

This clone was seen a handful of times. Here the CDR3 DNA reads TGTGCCAGCAGCGTAGAAGCGGGGCGCGTTGAAGCTTTCTTT. This gives the protein CASSVEAGRVEAFF. The J gene is TRBJ1-1, the V gene TRBV9, with D maybe TRBD1 (5 bases). The CDR3 has 14 amino acids. Germline CDR1 is SGDLS and CDR2 is YYNGEE. The V end was cut by 0 bases, the J end by 7 bases, with 13 bases between.

The gene calls are TRBV6-1 and TRBJ2-6, with D possibly TRBD1 on 6 matching bases. Germline loops: CDR1 MNHNS, CDR2 SASEGT. V lost 4 bases to trimming and J lost 0 bases, with 10 bases between them. This CDR3 contains 16 residues. The CDR3 DNA sequence: TGTGCCAGCAGTGGACAGGCGAGCTCTGGGGCCAACGTCCTGACTTTC. Translated, it gives CASSGQASSGANVLTF.

In this sample, this clone turned up a few times. In DNA, the CDR3 is TGCGCCAGCAGCCACCCCCCAAAAGACAGGAGCTCCTACGAGCAGTACTTC. Protein: CASSHPPKDRSSYEQYF. This sequence joins TRBV4-1 and TRBJ2-7, with a possible D match to TRBD1 (6 bases). The CDR3 runs to 17 residues. Germline V gives CDR1 MGHRA, CDR2 YSYEKL. Trimming pared 3 bases from V and 0 bases from J, leaving 18 bases between.

This chain's CDR3 is CASSLRLDSASNTEAFF. In nucleotides, the CDR3 is TGTGCCAGCAGTTTAAGATTGGACAGTGCCTCGAACACTGAAGCTTTCTTT. The chain is built from TRBV28 and TRBJ1-1; possible D gene TRBD1, 6 bases. The germline V and J ends were trimmed by 2 bases and 1 base, with 17 bases remaining between them. Germline CDR1 reads MDHEN; CDR2 reads SYDVKM. This CDR3 has 17 amino acids.

Concerning this clone itself: Compared with germline, one end of the junction differs, possibly owing to a read error. The J gene is TRBJ2-1, the V gene TRBV2; 7 positions agree with TRBD2. Germline CDR1 reads SNHLY; CDR2 reads FYNNEI. This CDR3 is 16 amino acids long. The CDR3: CASSEARLAAYSEQFF. The CDR3 DNA is TGTGCCAGCAGTGAAGCGCGGCTAGCGGCGTACAGTGAGCAGTTCTTC.

The gene calls are TRBV25-1 and TRBJ2-7; no definite D call. V was trimmed by 4 bases and J by 4 bases, leaving 5 bases between them. This CDR3 has 11 residues. Germline-derived CDR1 and CDR2 are MGHDK and SYGVNS. CDR3 protein: CASSVLYEQYF. The CDR3 bases are TGTGCCAGCAGTGTACTATACGAGCAGTACTTC.